The source of this T cell receptor beta chain is a study of Tregs in tolerant kidney transplant recipients. Study details: Mixed chimerism was transient after nonmyeloablative marrow transplants from related graft donors.

CD4+CD25+CD127- Tregs, CD4+CD25- non-Tregs, CD4 and CD8 cells were sorted. Germline V gene sequence: CDR1 SEHNR, CDR2 FQNEAQ (reference sequence). V was trimmed by 3 bases and J by 7 bases, leaving 8 bases between them. CDR3 length: 12 residues. The study's findings and limits: Tolerant patients' donor-specific Tregs expanded beyond overall Tregs, suggesting antigen-driven growth.

A word on this clone: Antigen: not known.

Produced via immunoSEQ multiplex PCR; TCRdb's table is partial and in-frame only. This sample has 75,000 to 80,000 clones, with about 91% found just once. This chain links TRBV7-9 with TRBJ2-3; D unclear. This material consisted of Tregs from blood, taken before the transplant. This receptor was obtained from a human donor who received a combined kidney and bone marrow transplant. CDR3 loop: CASSFSRNTQYF. In DNA, the CDR3 is TGTGCCAGCAGCTTCTCCCGAAATACGCAGTATTTT.